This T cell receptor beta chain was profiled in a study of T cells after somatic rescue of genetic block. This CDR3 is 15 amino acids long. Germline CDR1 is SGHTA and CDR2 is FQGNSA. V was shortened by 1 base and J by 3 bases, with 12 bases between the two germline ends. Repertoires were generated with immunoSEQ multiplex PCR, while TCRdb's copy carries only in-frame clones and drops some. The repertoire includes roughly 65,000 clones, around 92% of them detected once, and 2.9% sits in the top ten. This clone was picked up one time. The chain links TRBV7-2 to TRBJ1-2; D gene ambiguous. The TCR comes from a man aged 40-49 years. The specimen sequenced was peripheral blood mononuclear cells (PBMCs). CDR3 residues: CASSLDLVVYYGYTF. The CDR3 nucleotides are TGTGCCAGCAGCTTAGATCTAGTGGTATACTATGGCTACACCTTC.